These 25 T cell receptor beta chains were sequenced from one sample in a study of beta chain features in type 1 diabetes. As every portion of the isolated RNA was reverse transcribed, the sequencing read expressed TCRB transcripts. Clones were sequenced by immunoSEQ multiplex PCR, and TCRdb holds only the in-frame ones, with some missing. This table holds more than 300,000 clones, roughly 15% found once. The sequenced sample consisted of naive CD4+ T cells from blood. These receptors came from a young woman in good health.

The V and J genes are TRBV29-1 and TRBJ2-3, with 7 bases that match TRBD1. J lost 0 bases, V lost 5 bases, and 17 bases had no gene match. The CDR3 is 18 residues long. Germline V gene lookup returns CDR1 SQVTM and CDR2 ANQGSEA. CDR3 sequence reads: CSVRAGGSFSASTDTQYF. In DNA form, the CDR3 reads TGCAGCGTTCGGGCAGGGGGAAGCTTTTCCGCTAGCACAGATACGCAGTATTTT.

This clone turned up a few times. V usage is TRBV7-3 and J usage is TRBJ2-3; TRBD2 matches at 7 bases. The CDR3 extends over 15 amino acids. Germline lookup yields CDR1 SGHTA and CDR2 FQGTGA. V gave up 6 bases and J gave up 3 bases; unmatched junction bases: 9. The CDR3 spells CASRPGWRETDTQYF. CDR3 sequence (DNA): TGTGCCAGCAGACCGGGGTGGCGGGAGACAGATACGCAGTATTTT.

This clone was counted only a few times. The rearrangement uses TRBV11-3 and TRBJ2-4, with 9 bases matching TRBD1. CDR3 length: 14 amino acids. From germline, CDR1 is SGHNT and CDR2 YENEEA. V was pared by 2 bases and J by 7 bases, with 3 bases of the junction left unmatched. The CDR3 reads CASSLTGGRNIQYF. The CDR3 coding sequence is TGTGCCAGCAGCTTAACAGGGGGCCGCAACATTCAGTACTTC.

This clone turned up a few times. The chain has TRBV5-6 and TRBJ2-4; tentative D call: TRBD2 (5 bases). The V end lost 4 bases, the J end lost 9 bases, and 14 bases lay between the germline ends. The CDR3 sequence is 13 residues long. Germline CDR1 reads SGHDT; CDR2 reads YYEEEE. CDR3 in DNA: TGTGCCAGCAGCCCCCGGGGTATCGGCATTCAGTACTTC. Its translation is CASSPRGIGIQYF.

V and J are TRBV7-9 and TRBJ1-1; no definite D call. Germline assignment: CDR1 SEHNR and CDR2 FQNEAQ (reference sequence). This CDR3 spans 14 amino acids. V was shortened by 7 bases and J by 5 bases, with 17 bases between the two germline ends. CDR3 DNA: TGTGCCAGCACCGAGCGCGGGGAACGAACTGAAGCTTTCTTT. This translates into CASTERGERTEAFF.

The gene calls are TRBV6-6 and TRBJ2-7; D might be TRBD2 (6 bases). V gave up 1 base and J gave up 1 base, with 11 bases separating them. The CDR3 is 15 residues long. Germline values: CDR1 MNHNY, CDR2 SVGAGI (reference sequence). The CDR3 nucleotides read TGTGCCAGCAGTTACTGGGGGGAAGGGTCCTACGAGCAGTACTTC. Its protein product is CASSYWGEGSYEQYF.

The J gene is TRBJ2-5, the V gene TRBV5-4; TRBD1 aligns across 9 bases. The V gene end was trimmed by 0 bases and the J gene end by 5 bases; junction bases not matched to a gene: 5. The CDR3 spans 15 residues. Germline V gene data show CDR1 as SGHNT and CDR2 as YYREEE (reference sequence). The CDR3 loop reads CASSLEQGAWETQYF. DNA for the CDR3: TGTGCCAGCAGCTTGGAACAGGGGGCATGGGAGACCCAGTACTTC.

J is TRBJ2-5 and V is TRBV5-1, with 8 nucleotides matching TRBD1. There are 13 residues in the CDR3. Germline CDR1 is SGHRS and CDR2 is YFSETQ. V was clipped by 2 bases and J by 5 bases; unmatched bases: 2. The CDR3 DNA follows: TGCGCCAGCAGCTTTCAGGGGGCCGAGACCCAGTACTTC. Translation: CASSFQGAETQYF.

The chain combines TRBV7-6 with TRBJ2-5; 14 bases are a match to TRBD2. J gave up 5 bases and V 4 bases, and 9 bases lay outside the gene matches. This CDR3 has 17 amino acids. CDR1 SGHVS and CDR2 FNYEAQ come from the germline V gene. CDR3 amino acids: CASSYMGLAGVGETQYF. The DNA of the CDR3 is TGTGCCAGCAGCTATATGGGACTAGCGGGAGTCGGGGAGACCCAGTACTTC. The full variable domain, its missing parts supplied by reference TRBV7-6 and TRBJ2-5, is GAGVSQSPRYKVTKRGQDVALRCDPISGHVSLYWYRQALGQGPEFLTYFNYEAQQDKSGLPNDRFSAERPEGSISTLTIQRTEQRDSAMYRCASSYMGLAGVGETQYFGPGTRLLVL.

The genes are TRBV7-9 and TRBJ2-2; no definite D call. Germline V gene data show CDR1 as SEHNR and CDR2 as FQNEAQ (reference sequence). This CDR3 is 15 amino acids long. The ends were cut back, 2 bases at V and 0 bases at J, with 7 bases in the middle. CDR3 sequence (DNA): TGTGCCAGCAGCTTAACAGTGACGAACACCGGGGAGCTGTTTTTT. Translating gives CASSLTVTNTGELFF.

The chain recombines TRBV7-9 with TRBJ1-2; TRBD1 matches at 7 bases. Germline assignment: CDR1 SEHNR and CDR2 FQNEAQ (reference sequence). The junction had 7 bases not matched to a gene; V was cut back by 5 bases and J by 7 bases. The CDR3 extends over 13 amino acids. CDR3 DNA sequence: TGTGCCAGCAGCCCTCATCAGGGGGTTGGCTACACCTTC. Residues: CASSPHQGVGYTF.

The CDR3: CASSLAGTSQFF. The CDR3 bases are TGTGCCAGCAGCTTAGCGGGGACTAGCCAATTCTTC. The chain is built from TRBV7-9 and TRBJ2-1; 9 nucleotides line up with TRBD2. V lost 0 bases to trimming and J lost 16 bases; unmatched junction nucleotides: 4. Germline V gene sequence: CDR1 SEHNR, CDR2 FQNEAQ (reference sequence). The CDR3 is 12 residues long.

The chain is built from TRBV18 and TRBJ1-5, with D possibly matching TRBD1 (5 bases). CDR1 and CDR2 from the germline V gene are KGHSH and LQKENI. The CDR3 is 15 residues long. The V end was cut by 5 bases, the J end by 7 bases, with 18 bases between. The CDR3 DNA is TGTGCCAGCTCAGAATCAGGAGGGACGGGCCAGCCCCAGCATTTT. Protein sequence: CASSESGGTGQPQHF. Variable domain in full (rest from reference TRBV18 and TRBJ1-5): NAGVMQNPRHLVRRRGQEARLRCSPMKGHSHVYWYRQLPEEGLKFMVYLQKENIIDESGMPKERFSAEFPKEGPSILRIQQVVRGDSAAYFCASSESGGTGQPQHFGDGTRLSIL.

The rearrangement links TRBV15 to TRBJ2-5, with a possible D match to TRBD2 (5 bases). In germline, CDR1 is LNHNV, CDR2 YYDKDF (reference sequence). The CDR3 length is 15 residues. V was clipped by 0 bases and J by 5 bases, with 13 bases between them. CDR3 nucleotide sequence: TGTGCCACCAGCAGAGATCGGGCTAGCCTCGAGACCCAGTACTTC. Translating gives CATSRDRASLETQYF.

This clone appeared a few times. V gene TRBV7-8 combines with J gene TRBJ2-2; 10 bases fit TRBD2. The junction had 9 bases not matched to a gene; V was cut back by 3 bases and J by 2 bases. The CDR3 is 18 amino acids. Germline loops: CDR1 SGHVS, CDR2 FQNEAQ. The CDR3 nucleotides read TGTGCCAGCAGCTTTATTGGGCTAGCGGGAGTTAACACCGGGGAGCTGTTTTTT. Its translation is CASSFIGLAGVNTGELFF.

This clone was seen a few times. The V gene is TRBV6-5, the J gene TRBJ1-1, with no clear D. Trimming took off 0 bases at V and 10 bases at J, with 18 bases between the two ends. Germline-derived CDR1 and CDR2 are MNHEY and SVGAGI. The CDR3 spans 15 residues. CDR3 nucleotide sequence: TGTGCCAGCAGTTACTCCACTCCGGGAGCCGTGGGAGCTTTCTTT. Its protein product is CASSYSTPGAVGAFF.

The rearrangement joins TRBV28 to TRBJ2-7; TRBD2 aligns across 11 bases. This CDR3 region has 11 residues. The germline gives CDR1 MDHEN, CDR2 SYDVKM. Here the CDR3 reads CVSGRAYEQYF. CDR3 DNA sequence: TGTGTTAGCGGGAGGGCCTACGAGCAGTACTTC.

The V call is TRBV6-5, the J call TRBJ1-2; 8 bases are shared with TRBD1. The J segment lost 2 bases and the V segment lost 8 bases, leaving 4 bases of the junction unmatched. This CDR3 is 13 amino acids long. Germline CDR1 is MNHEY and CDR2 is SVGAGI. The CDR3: CASSGQGNYGYTF. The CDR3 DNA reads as TGTGCCAGCTCTGGACAGGGAAACTATGGCTACACCTTC.

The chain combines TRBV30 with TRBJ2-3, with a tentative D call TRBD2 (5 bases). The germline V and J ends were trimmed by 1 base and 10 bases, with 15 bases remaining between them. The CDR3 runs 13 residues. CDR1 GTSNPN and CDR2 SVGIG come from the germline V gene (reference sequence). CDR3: CAWSGTPGKPQYF. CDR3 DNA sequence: TGTGCCTGGAGTGGGACTCCCGGGAAGCCGCAGTATTTT.

CDR3 in DNA: TGTGCCTGGAGTGCTAAAAGGACTAGCGGGGGGGATGAGCAGTTCTTC. Amino acids: CAWSAKRTSGGDEQFF. This chain connects TRBV30 to TRBJ2-1; 15 positions agree with TRBD2. CDR1 is GTSNPN and CDR2 is SVGIG in the germline V gene (reference sequence). Trimming at V came to 1 base and at J to 8 bases, leaving 6 bases not matched to a gene. This CDR3 contains 16 residues.

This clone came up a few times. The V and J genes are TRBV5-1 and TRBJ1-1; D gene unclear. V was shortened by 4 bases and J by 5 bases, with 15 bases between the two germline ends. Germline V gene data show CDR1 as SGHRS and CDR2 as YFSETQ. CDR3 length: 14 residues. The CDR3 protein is CASSPNGLETEAFF. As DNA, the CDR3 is TGCGCCAGCAGCCCCAACGGGTTAGAGACTGAAGCTTTCTTT.

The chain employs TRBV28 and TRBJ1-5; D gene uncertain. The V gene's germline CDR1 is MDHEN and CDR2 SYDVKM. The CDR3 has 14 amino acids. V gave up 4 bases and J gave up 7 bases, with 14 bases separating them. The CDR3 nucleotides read TGTGCCAGCAGTTCGCCTAACATAGCCCAGCCCCAGCATTTT. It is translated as CASSSPNIAQPQHF.

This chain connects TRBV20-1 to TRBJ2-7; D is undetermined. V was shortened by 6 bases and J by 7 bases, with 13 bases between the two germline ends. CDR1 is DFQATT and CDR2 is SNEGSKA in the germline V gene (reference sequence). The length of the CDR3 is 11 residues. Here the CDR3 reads CSALSRVEQYF. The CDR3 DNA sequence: TGCAGTGCCCTCTCTAGAGTAGAGCAGTACTTC.

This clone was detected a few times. The CDR3 DNA reads TGTGCCAGCAGGCAGAACAATGAGCAGTTCTTC. Translating it yields CASRQNNEQFF. V and J are TRBV6-5 and TRBJ2-1; D uncertain. CDR1 is MNHEY and CDR2 is SVGAGI in the germline V gene. The CDR3 spans 11 residues. Trimming shortened V by 6 bases and J by 5 bases, and 5 bases separated the two germline ends.

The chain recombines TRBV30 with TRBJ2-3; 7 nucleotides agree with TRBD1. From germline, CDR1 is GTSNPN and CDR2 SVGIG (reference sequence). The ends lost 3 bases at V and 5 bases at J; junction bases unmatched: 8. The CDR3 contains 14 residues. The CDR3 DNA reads TGTGCCTGGAGGGAACAGGGGCGGATAGATACGCAGTATTTT. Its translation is CAWREQGRIDTQYF.